The rows below give T cell receptor beta chains drawn from one sample of a study of cytomegalovirus exposure and HLA in healthy donors. The repertoire was sequenced with immunoSEQ multiplex PCR; TCRdb's copy has only in-frame clones and lacks some. The table records fewer than 95,000 clones, 80% of them present only once. Sequenced input: PBMCs. The receptors were gathered from a man aged 18 to 30 in good health and CMV-seronegative. Both conserved end residues are part of each CDR3. The D gene is left open where the match is weak. Clone size is stated in some rows and not others, as once, few, many or a class when expanded.

d_call	v_call	j_call	clone_size	cdr3_aa	cdr3_nt
NA	TRBV28	TRBJ2-5	NA	CASSPGQIGETQYF	TGTGCCAGCAGCCCCGGACAGATTGGAGAGACCCAGTACTTC
TRBD1	TRBV7-7	TRBJ2-2	NA	CASSTGTDYTGELFF	TGTGCTAGCAGCACCGGGACAGATTACACCGGGGAGCTGTTTTTT
NA	TRBV27	TRBJ2-7	NA	CASSLEWGVVHEQYF	TGTGCCAGCAGTTTAGAATGGGGGGTTGTTCACGAGCAGTACTTC
TRBD1	TRBV7-3	TRBJ2-3	NA	CASSPQGVGDTQYF	TGTGCCAGCAGCCCTCAGGGGGTAGGTGATACGCAGTATTTT
NA	TRBV6-8	TRBJ1-1	NA	CASSVGATEAFF	TGTGCCAGCAGTGTGGGGGCCACTGAAGCTTTCTTT
NA	TRBV15	TRBJ2-3	NA	CATSRDLTDTQYF	TGTGCCACCAGCAGAGATCTGACAGATACGCAGTATTTT
NA	TRBV6-6	TRBJ1-5	NA	CASTTGSNQPQHF	TGTGCCAGCACCACGGGAAGCAATCAGCCCCAGCATTTT
TRBD1	TRBV29-1	TRBJ1-2	NA	CSVGEGTDYGYTF	TGCAGCGTGGGAGAGGGGACAGATTATGGCTACACCTTC
TRBD1	TRBV5-1	TRBJ1-3	once	CASRMGQGDGNTIYF	TGCGCCAGCAGGATGGGACAGGGGGATGGAAACACCATATATTTT
TRBD1	TRBV5-4	TRBJ2-7	NA	CASSGTRQGEEQYF	TGTGCCAGCAGCGGAACCCGACAGGGCGAAGAGCAGTACTTC
NA	TRBV5-4	TRBJ2-2	NA	CASGWGDTGELFF	TGTGCCAGCGGCTGGGGCGACACCGGGGAGCTGTTTTTT
TRBD1	TRBV5-6	TRBJ2-3	few	CASSLPGTGHNTQYF	TGTGCCAGCAGCTTACCCGGGACAGGGCATAATACGCAGTATTTT
NA	TRBV10-3	TRBJ2-7	few	CAISDTSLREQYF	TGTGCCATCAGTGATACAAGCCTGAGGGAGCAGTACTTC
TRBD1	TRBV27	TRBJ2-7	few	CASSPRDRRHEQYF	TGTGCCAGCAGTCCGAGGGACAGACGCCACGAGCAGTACTTC
NA	TRBV6-6	TRBJ1-5	few	CASLPEQGGRPQHF	TGTGCCAGCCTTCCCGAACAGGGAGGGCGGCCCCAGCATTTT
NA	TRBV19	TRBJ1-2	NA	CASSSFTANYGYTF	TGTGCCAGTAGTTCTTTTACTGCTAACTATGGCTACACCTTC
TRBD1	TRBV5-4	TRBJ2-7	once	CASSPDRGSYEQYF	TGTGCCAGCAGCCCCGACAGGGGATCCTACGAGCAGTACTTC
NA	TRBV7-9	TRBJ2-1	NA	CSSSLRGRESRSYNEQFF	TGTTCCAGCAGCTTAAGGGGCAGGGAATCCCGCTCCTACAATGAGCAGTTCTTC
NA	TRBV19	TRBJ1-2	NA	CASSIPGGSYGYTF	TGTGCCAGTAGTATACCCGGGGGGAGCTATGGCTACACCTTC
NA	TRBV5-3	TRBJ1-1	NA	CARSLAEGAFF	TGTGCCAGAAGCTTGGCAGAGGGAGCTTTCTTT
NA	TRBV7-6	TRBJ1-4	NA	CASSLGGTTLEKLFF	TGTGCCAGCAGCTTAGGCGGGACCACCCTTGAAAAACTGTTTTTT
NA	TRBV9	TRBJ2-1	NA	CASSVASGAQQFF	TGTGCCAGCAGCGTAGCCTCAGGCGCCCAGCAGTTCTTC
TRBD2	TRBV4-1	TRBJ2-2	NA	CASSQGLAGALNTGELFF	TGCGCCAGCAGCCAAGGACTAGCGGGGGCCTTGAACACCGGGGAGCTGTTTTTT
NA	TRBV25-1	TRBJ1-1	NA	CASSDGTGSEAFF	TGTGCCAGCAGTGACGGAACCGGGTCTGAAGCTTTCTTT